These 3 T cell receptor beta chains originate from one sample sequenced in a study of OX40 agonist ivuxolimab in advanced cancers. Clones were sequenced by immunoSEQ multiplex PCR, and TCRdb holds only the in-frame ones, with some missing. The table lists about 50,000 clones, over 70% of them singletons, with 3.9% in the top ten. The sample in question was CD4+ or CD8+ T cells sorted from blood, obtained in a trial of the OX40 agonist ivuxolimab. Receptor source: an adult with an advanced solid tumor such as melanoma, head and neck, liver or kidney cancer.

The chain couples TRBV7-9 to TRBJ1-1, with unresolved D. CDR1 is SEHNR and CDR2 is FQNEAQ in the germline V gene (reference sequence). The CDR3 runs 13 residues. Between the trimmed V and J ends, which lost 2 bases and 0 bases, there was a span of 4 bases. As DNA, the CDR3 is TGTGCCAGCAGCTTACAGGTGAACACTGAAGCTTTCTTT. It encodes CASSLQVNTEAFF.

V usage is TRBV5-1 and J usage is TRBJ2-2; 11 nucleotides match TRBD1. J lost 0 bases, V lost 7 bases, and 14 bases had no gene match. This CDR3 is built from 19 residues. Per germline, CDR1 SGHRS and CDR2 YFSETQ. CDR3 DNA: TGCGCCAGCGCCCCTTTGGGACAGGGGGTATTAACGAACACCGGGGAGCTGTTTTTT. It codes for CASAPLGQGVLTNTGELFF.

This rearrangement joins TRBV19 to TRBJ1-6; D perhaps matches TRBD1 (5 bases). The CDR3 totals 14 residues. Trimming took 5 bases from V and 8 from J, leaving 13 bases between them. Germline V gene lookup returns CDR1 LNHDA and CDR2 SQIVND (reference sequence). CDR3 sequence: CASSPGTRHSPLHF. DNA of the CDR3: TGTGCCAGTAGTCCAGGGACGCGGCATTCACCCCTCCACTTT.